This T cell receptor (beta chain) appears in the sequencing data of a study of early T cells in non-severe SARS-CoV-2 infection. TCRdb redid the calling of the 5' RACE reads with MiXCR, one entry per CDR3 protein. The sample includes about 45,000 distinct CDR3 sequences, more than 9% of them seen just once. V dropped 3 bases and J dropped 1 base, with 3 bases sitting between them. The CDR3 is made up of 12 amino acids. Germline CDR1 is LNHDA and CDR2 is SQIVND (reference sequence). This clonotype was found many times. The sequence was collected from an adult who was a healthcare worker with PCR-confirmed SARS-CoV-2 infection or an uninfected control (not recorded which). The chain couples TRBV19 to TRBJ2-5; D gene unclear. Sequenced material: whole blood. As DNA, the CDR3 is TGTGCCAGTAGTATGAGCCAAGAGACCCAGTACTTC. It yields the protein CASSMSQETQYF.